This T cell receptor beta chain stems from a study of persistence of HIV-infected CD4 T cells. Study context: Blood samples, up to 180 mL, came from multiple time points, except a couple of leukapheresis donors sampled once. Study-level findings and limits: Within sorted populations, more oligoclonal TCRs accompanied more oligoclonal proviruses. Degenerate expanded CDR3beta sequences were enriched among CMV- and Gag-responding cells. The rare CMV-responding cells with HIV-1 proviruses were not separately TCR-sequenced.

Nonspecific anti-CD3/anti-CD28 bead stimulation represents the broad CD4+ T cell repertoire. Sorting selected CD4+ T cells upregulating both CD40 ligand and CD69. The libraries were made with immunoSEQ version 4 in survey mode. Profiling relied on immunoSEQ multiplex PCR, and the TCRdb table lists in-frame clones only, not all of them. The sample records around 35,000 clones, roughly 90% being singletons. About this clone: The antigen is undetermined.

This CDR3 has 15 amino acids. CDR1 MNHEY and CDR2 SVGAGI come from the germline V gene. The germline V and J ends were trimmed by 0 bases and 4 bases, with 12 bases remaining between them. The rearrangement links TRBV6-5 to TRBJ1-1; D perhaps matches TRBD1 (6 bases). Material: CD4+ T cells sorted from PBMCs after roughly 18-hour stimulation, obtained from a patient who received antiretroviral therapy. The source is an adult man with HIV who was CMV-seropositive. This CDR3 is CASSYSAGEGTEAFF. In nucleotides, the CDR3 is TGTGCCAGCAGTTACTCGGCAGGGGAGGGCACTGAAGCTTTCTTT.